A single T cell receptor (beta chain) is shown here with its context. Its matching antigen is unknown. This record belongs to a study of shared clonotypes between healthy human individuals. This CDR3 region has 15 residues. V lost 7 bases and J lost 2; bases outside the gene matches: 4. From germline, CDR1 is MGHRA and CDR2 YSYEKL. In the original processing: As immunoSEQ supplied junction-only sequences (without quality scores), filtering differed. Clones were read by immunoSEQ multiplex PCR, and TCRdb kept only the in-frame ones, dropping some. V and J calls and clone size come straight from that table; D and trimming were deduced from the DNA. The top ten hold 1% to 1.5% of the sample, which has some 1,900,000 clones, approximately 94% seen once. Naive CD8 cells were CD45RO-negative, positively selected for CCR7, excluding terminally differentiated effector memory CD45RA+ cells. Study-wide results and caveats: It was the few donors that limited the genetic and exposure-history diversity represented.

The sequencing sample was made of naive CD8+ T cells sorted from blood. The gene calls are TRBV4-1 and TRBJ2-1; 11 bases line up with TRBD2. This receptor was taken from a man between 18 and 35 years old in good health. CDR3: CASNQGLAAYNEQFF. The CDR3 DNA follows: TGCGCCAGCAACCAGGGACTAGCGGCCTACAATGAGCAGTTCTTC.